The 21 T cell receptor beta chains listed next were all sequenced from one sample in a study of tumor-infiltrating lymphocytes in primary liver carcinoma. TCR beta cDNA was prepared out of roughly 490 ng total RNA by means of a constant-region primer. The TCR beta library was amplified through three nested multiplex PCR rounds in a modified ARM-PCR procedure. Investigators reported that the first two PCR rounds, at 10 cycles each, used TRBV1-TRBV30 forward primers with a C-beta reverse primer. TCRdb analysed the multiplex PCR reads with MiXCR anew, one entry per CDR3 protein. The sample lists about 210,000 distinct CDR3 sequences, 85% seen once, with 15% to 20% in the top ten. Unsorted bulk tissue, 20-30 mg of it, served as the source for co-extraction of RNA and DNA. The sequencing sample was made of tumor tissue from primary liver carcinoma. Receptor source: a man in his forties with primary liver carcinoma and hepatitis B virus infection.

On this clonotype: Compared with germline, one end of the junction differs, possibly owing to a read error. The chain links TRBV5-1 to TRBJ1-1; D perhaps matches TRBD1 (5 bases). CDR3 length equals 15 residues. Germline lookup yields CDR1 SGHRS and CDR2 YFSETQ. CDR3 nucleotide sequence: TGCGTCAGCAGCCCACGGGGACGGACAAACACTGAAGCTTTCTTT. As protein: CVSSPRGRTNTEAFF.

The chain employs TRBV6-6 and TRBJ1-5; 8 positions agree with TRBD1. With 6 bases clipped from V and 7 bases from J, the junction kept 5 bases outside the gene matches. Germline CDR1 and CDR2: MNHNY and SVGAGI (reference sequence). The CDR3 sequence is 13 residues long. The CDR3 loop reads CASRVPGGQPQHF. The CDR3 region has the DNA TGTGCCAGCAGGGTCCCAGGGGGCCAGCCCCAGCATTTT.

The chain is built from TRBV11-2 and TRBJ2-7; unclear D gene. The CDR3 covers 15 residues. Per the germline V gene, CDR1 is SGHAT and CDR2 is FQNNGV. V was shortened by 6 bases and J by 10 bases, with 25 bases between the two germline ends. The CDR3 DNA follows: TGTGCCAGCAGTTTGGGAACAATGCCTACGGAAGAACAGTACTTC. This sequence encodes CASSLGTMPTEEQYF.

With respect to this clonotype: This sequence may be a read error, since a much larger clone differs from it by one base. The chain links TRBV14 to TRBJ2-2; D gene uncertain. The CDR3 has 17 residues. V was shortened by 0 bases and J by 5 bases, with 16 bases between the two germline ends. Looked up from germline, CDR1 is SGHDN and CDR2 is FVKESK. This CDR3 is CASSQDPQVVRTGELFF. The CDR3 nucleotides read TGTGCCAGCAGCCAAGATCCCCAGGTAGTCCGGACCGGGGAGCTGTTTTTT.

About this clonotype itself: At one boundary the junction diverges from the germline segment, which might be a read error. V is TRBV12-3 or TRBV12-4 and J is TRBJ2-3; D may be TRBD1 (5 bases). This CDR3 spans 13 amino acids. The CDR3 DNA reads TGTGCCAGCGGTTCCCTGATGACAGATACGCAATATTTT. Residues: CASGSLMTDTQYF.

V gene TRBV11-1 combines with J gene TRBJ2-5, with 7 bases fitting TRBD2. This CDR3 spans 15 amino acids. J was trimmed by 4 bases and V by 11 bases; bases with no gene match: 16. Germline-derived CDR1 and CDR2 are SGHAT and FQDESV (reference sequence). CDR3 in amino acids: CAGTLTGLAGETQYF. DNA of the CDR3: TGTGCCGGCACCCTCACTGGATTAGCGGGAGAGACCCAGTACTTC. The full variable domain, its missing parts supplied by reference TRBV11-1 and TRBJ2-5, is EAEVAQSPRYKITEKSQAVAFWCDPISGHATLYWYRQILGQGPELLVQFQDESVVDDSQLPKDRFSAERLKGVDSTLKIQPAELGDSAMYLCAGTLTGLAGETQYFGPGTRLLVL.

With respect to this clonotype: A junction boundary mismatches the germline segment, possibly from a read error. The DNA for the CDR3 is TGTGCCAGCCAAATAGCAAGTAACTATTGCTACACCTTC. Its translation is CASQIASNYCYTF. The chain is built from TRBV6-5 and TRBJ1-2; no clear D gene. Germline assignment: CDR1 MNHEY and CDR2 SVGAGI. The CDR3 has 13 residues.

The J gene is TRBJ1-1, the V gene TRBV29-1; D is unresolved. The CDR3 runs 15 residues. Germline-derived CDR1 and CDR2 are SQVTM and ANQGSEA. V was shortened by 4 bases and J by 0 bases, with 15 bases between the two germline ends. The CDR3 loop reads CSVAQGCRMNTEAFF. In nucleotides, the CDR3 is TGCAGCGTTGCCCAAGGTTGCAGGATGAACACTGAAGCTTTCTTT. The variable domain in full, completed from reference TRBV29-1 and TRBJ1-1, reads SAVISQKPSRDICQRGTSLTIQCQVDSQVTMMFWYRQQPGQSLTLIATANQGSEATYESGFVIDKFPISRPNLTFSTLTVSNMSPEDSSIYLCSVAQGCRMNTEAFFGQGTRLTVV.

For this clonotype: Since a much larger clone is just one base distant, this may be a read error. The genes are TRBV18 and TRBJ2-1, with D uncertain. Germline V CDR1 and CDR2: KGHSH, LQKENI. V lost 2 bases and J 1 base, leaving 12 bases between the germline ends. The CDR3 has 16 residues. This chain's CDR3 is CASSPFSSVSYNEQFF. For the CDR3, the DNA is TGTGCCAGCTCACCATTTAGCAGTGTATCCTACAATGAGCAGTTCTTC.

To note about this clonotype: Its ends do not fully match the called genes, so a read error is possible. The chain uses TRBV6-6 and TRBJ1-1; the match to TRBD1 covers 7 bases. Germline CDR1 MNHNY, CDR2 SVGAGI (reference sequence). The CDR3 sequence is 14 residues long. The CDR3 loop is CVSSGDSKNTESFF. The CDR3 DNA reads as TGTGTCAGCTCCGGGGACAGTAAGAACACTGAATCTTTCTTT.

As for this clonotype: At one of its ends the junction is not consistent with the germline gene, which may arise from a read error. The V call is TRBV11-1, the J call TRBJ2-7; TRBD2 might be the D (5 bases). CDR3 length: 15 amino acids. Looked up from germline, CDR1 is SGHAT and CDR2 is FQDESV (reference sequence). The DNA for the CDR3 is TGTACCAGCAGCTTAACGGGATTGGGAGATTACGAGCAGTACTTC. Translated, it gives CTSSLTGLGDYEQYF.

Notes on this clonotype: The junction departs from germline at one end; a sequencing error may be responsible. J is TRBJ2-1 and V is TRBV11-3, with D unresolved. Germline assignment: CDR1 SGHNT and CDR2 YENEEA. The CDR3 runs to 14 residues. The CDR3 protein is CASSLGVYNNEQLF. The CDR3 DNA reads as TGTGCCAGCAGCTTAGGCGTCTATAACAATGAGCAGTTATTC.

This clonotype has ten or more counts. The V and J genes are TRBV6-5 and TRBJ2-2, with D possibly being TRBD1 (6 bases). The CDR3 spans 13 residues. V lost 6 bases, J lost 1 base, and 6 bases lay in between. CDR1 and CDR2 (germline): MNHEY, SVGAGI. The CDR3 DNA reads as TGTGCCAGCAGACAGGGGAACACCGGGGAGCTGTTTTTT. This translates into CASRQGNTGELFF.

A note on this clonotype: The conserved final phenylalanine or tryptophan is absent from the CDR3, which likely points to a read error. The rearrangement joins TRBV29-1 to TRBJ2-3; 9 bases map to TRBD1. Germline V gene lookup returns CDR1 SQVTM and CDR2 ANQGSEA. The CDR3 has 14 residues. This CDR3 is CGVSRTGASDTQYL. The DNA for the CDR3 is TGCGGCGTTTCCAGGACAGGGGCGTCAGATACGCAGTATCTT.

This chain links TRBV2 with TRBJ2-1; TRBD2 matches 9 bases. Trimming cost V 7 bases and J 7 bases; bases outside gene matches: 11. The CDR3 spans 15 residues. Looked up from germline, CDR1 is SNHLY and CDR2 is FYNNEI. The CDR3, as DNA: TGTGCCAGCAATGTGGGCGGGAGGGCTGGGAATGAGCAGTTCTTC. It is translated as CASNVGGRAGNEQFF.

A remark on this clonotype: One base away lies a much larger clone, so this may be a sequencing read error. The CDR3 protein is CATLEEGGNEQYF. The CDR3 region has the DNA TGTGCCACCCTCGAAGAGGGCGGGAACGAGCAGTACTTC. The chain combines TRBV7-9 with TRBJ2-7, with a tentative D call TRBD2 (6 bases). Germline CDR1 and CDR2: SEHNR and FQNEAQ (reference sequence). CDR3 length: 13 residues. The V gene lost 10 bases and the J gene lost 5 bases, with 18 bases spanning the gap.

To note about this clonotype: This may stem from a read error, because a much larger clone lies one nucleotide away. This chain connects TRBV30 to TRBJ2-2, with 7 bases lining up with TRBD1. Germline lookup yields CDR1 GTSNPN and CDR2 SVGIG (reference sequence). This CDR3 comprises 16 residues. The V segment lost 5 bases and the J segment 3 bases; nucleotides outside the gene matches: 12. CDR3 residues: CAWSGQDLKHTGELFF. The CDR3 nucleotides read TGTGCCTGGTCCGGACAGGATCTAAAACACACCGGGGAGCTGTTTTTT.

The J gene is TRBJ2-7, the V gene TRBV6-5; D gene unclear. This CDR3 has 11 residues. Germline lookup yields CDR1 MNHEY and CDR2 SVGAGI. V dropped 10 bases and J dropped 6 bases, with 13 bases sitting between them. The CDR3 is CANSSGREQYF. Written as DNA, the CDR3 is TGTGCCAATAGTTCGGGTCGCGAGCAGTACTTC.

About this clonotype itself: At one boundary the junction diverges from the germline segment, which might be a read error. This chain connects TRBV6-2 or TRBV6-3 to TRBJ1-1; TRBD1 is a possible D gene (5 bases). Germline V CDR1 and CDR2: MNHEY, SVGEGT. The CDR3 totals 13 residues. The CDR3 sequence: CASSRQSYTETFF. The CDR3 region has the DNA TGTGCCAGCAGTCGACAGAGTTACACTGAAACTTTCTTT.

About this clonotype: Since no conserved phenylalanine or tryptophan closes the CDR3, a read error is the likely cause. The chain employs TRBV11-1 and TRBJ2-1; D uncertain. In germline, CDR1 is SGHAT, CDR2 FQDESV (reference sequence). V was clipped by 5 bases and J by 7 bases, with 12 bases between them. The CDR3 consists of 13 residues. The CDR3 region is CASSAGWPNEQFL. The CDR3 nucleotides are TGTGCCAGCAGCGCTGGATGGCCGAATGAGCAGTTCTTA.

V is TRBV5-5 and J is TRBJ2-1; D is undetermined. This CDR3 is built from 13 residues. Deletions cut 6 bases from V and 6 bases from J, with 13 bases between. Looked up from germline, CDR1 is SGHKS and CDR2 is YYEKEE (reference sequence). CDR3 sequence: CASNYRAGNEQFF. The CDR3 DNA sequence: TGTGCCAGCAACTACCGAGCAGGCAATGAGCAGTTCTTC.